This T cell receptor (beta chain) was retrieved from a study of vaccination and CD4 T cells after COVID-19. At the level of the study: Those taking part got two shots of either the BNT162b2 or the mRNA-1273 vaccine.

As for this clonotype: What it binds is unknown.

The treatment was: approximately nine-day PBMC culture with coronavirus spike peptide pools or control peptides (ViraFEST assay). The V gene lost 5 bases and the J gene lost 0 bases, with 17 bases spanning the gap. CDR1 and CDR2 from the germline V gene are DFQATT and SNEGSKA (reference sequence). The CDR3 totals 16 residues. Cultured CD4+ T-cell DNA underwent Oncomine TCR Beta short-read sequencing. Via MiXCR, TCRdb re-called the PCR reads, giving one row per CDR3 protein. The sample consists of around 9,000 distinct CDR3 sequences, around 55% of them appearing once. The TCR sequence derives from a human donor who had recovered from COVID-19. Source material: CD4+ T cells from blood, cultured in vitro. V is TRBV20-1 and J is TRBJ1-5; maybe TRBD1 (5 bases). The CDR3, as DNA: TGCAGTGCTTACCAAGAGGGGACTTATAGCAATCAGCCCCAGCATTTT. It specifies CSAYQEGTYSNQPQHF.